These 19 T cell receptor beta chains share one sample of origin, sequenced in a study of cytomegalovirus exposure and HLA in healthy donors. The PCR contained 60 Vbeta and 13 Jbeta primers. The protocol was immunoSEQ multiplex PCR, while the TCRdb copy is restricted to in-frame clones and leaves out a portion. Of approximately 81,000 clones listed, 77% are singletons. The sequenced sample was PBMCs. The receptors were sampled from a man aged 50-60 years in good health and CMV-seropositive.

The V gene is TRBV6-5, the J gene TRBJ2-5; D is ambiguous. This CDR3 spans 16 amino acids. With 2 bases removed from V and 2 bases from J, the gap between germline ends came to 15 bases. Germline V gene sequence: CDR1 MNHEY, CDR2 SVGAGI. The CDR3 sequence: CASSYTGVSGQETQYF. CDR3 coding DNA: TGTGCCAGCAGTTACACCGGCGTATCGGGTCAAGAGACCCAGTACTTC.

The chain combines TRBV12-5 with TRBJ1-1, with D possibly being TRBD1 (6 bases). Trimming removed 5 bases at V and 6 bases at J, with 13 bases between. This CDR3 is built from 13 residues. Germline assignment: CDR1 LGHNT and CDR2 FRNRAP. The CDR3 sequence is CASGPTGLAEAFF. The CDR3 region has the DNA TGTGCTAGTGGTCCTACAGGGCTCGCTGAAGCTTTCTTT.

This sequence joins TRBV9 and TRBJ2-5; 12 bases align to TRBD2. After removal of 4 bases from V and 4 bases from J, the junction contained 11 bases not matched to a gene. This CDR3 region has 17 residues. Germline V gene lookup returns CDR1 SGDLS and CDR2 YYNGEE. CDR3 in amino acids: CASSFLAGGPLGETQYF. CDR3 bases: TGTGCCAGCAGCTTTCTAGCGGGAGGGCCCTTGGGAGAGACCCAGTACTTC.

The J gene is TRBJ1-1, the V gene TRBV11-3; 7 nucleotides line up with TRBD1. Germline CDR1 and CDR2: SGHNT and YENEEA. The V segment lost 7 bases and the J segment 2 bases; nucleotides outside the gene matches: 10. The CDR3 sequence is 15 residues long. This chain's CDR3 is CASKVTGTANTEAFF. The CDR3, as DNA: TGTGCCAGCAAGGTAACGGGGACAGCAAACACTGAAGCTTTCTTT.

On this clone: It is unclear where the CDR3 begins or ends on the DNA, so no DNA is shown, and the CDR3 is as TCRdb lists it. The V call is TRBV19, the J call TRBJ1-2; the table calls TRBD1, which could not be checked here. The CDR3 is 14 amino acids in total, end residues counted. The V gene's germline CDR1 is LNHDA and CDR2 SQIVND (reference sequence). The chain's CDR3 is CASTSDRGGVGYTF.

The chain links TRBV30 to TRBJ2-7, with TRBD2 as a possible D gene (5 bases). Deletions cut 2 bases from V and 5 bases from J, with 19 bases between. Germline V gene sequence: CDR1 GTSNPN, CDR2 SVGIG (reference sequence). The CDR3 totals 15 residues. The CDR3 protein is CAWSSSAHFPHEQYF. CDR3 nucleotide sequence: TGTGCCTGGAGTAGTAGCGCCCACTTCCCCCACGAGCAGTACTTC.

The V and J genes are TRBV27 and TRBJ2-1; tentatively, D is TRBD1 (6 bases). V lost 2 bases to trimming and J lost 0 bases, with 14 bases between them. CDR1 MNHEY and CDR2 SMNVEV come from the germline V gene (reference sequence). This CDR3 spans 17 amino acids. CDR3 sequence (DNA): TGTGCCAGCAGTTTACTTGTAACAGGGAGCTCCTACAATGAGCAGTTCTTC. This sequence encodes CASSLLVTGSSYNEQFF.

The chain carries TRBV29-1 and TRBJ2-7; 7 bases fit TRBD2. The CDR3 runs 14 residues. Germline V gene lookup returns CDR1 SQVTM and CDR2 ANQGSEA. V lost 6 bases and J lost 0; bases outside the gene matches: 8. The DNA for the CDR3 is TGCAGCGTGCGCAGGGAGGGAATCTCCTACGAGCAGTACTTC. This translates into CSVRREGISYEQYF.

This clone was seen a few times. V is TRBV9 and J is TRBJ2-7; no clear D gene. Trimming shortened V by 3 bases and J by 3 bases, and 10 bases separated the two germline ends. This CDR3 has 13 residues. The germline V gene encodes CDR1 SGDLS and CDR2 YYNGEE. CDR3 nucleotide sequence: TGTGCCAGCAGCGCGGCAGGTCTCTACGAGCAGTACTTC. As protein: CASSAAGLYEQYF.

This clone was observed a handful of times. V and J are TRBV30 and TRBJ1-4, with TRBD1 as a possible D gene (6 bases). Trimming left V 3 bases short and J 8 bases short, with 10 bases between. Germline CDR1 GTSNPN, CDR2 SVGIG (reference sequence). This CDR3 region has 12 residues. Written as DNA, the CDR3 is TGTGCCTGGAGGGGGGGGCCCGAAAAACTGTTTTTT. This gives the protein CAWRGGPEKLFF. Looking up the rest from reference TRBV30 and TRBJ1-4 gives the full variable domain: SQTIHQWPATLVQPVGSPLSLECTVEGTSNPNLYWYRQAAGRGLQLLFYSVGIGQISSEVPQNLSASRPQDRQFILSSKKLLLSDSGFYLCAWRGGPEKLFFGSGTQLSVL.

V usage is TRBV6-5 and J usage is TRBJ1-1; 8 nucleotides align to TRBD1. This CDR3 comprises 15 residues. V was clipped by 0 bases and J by 4 bases; unmatched bases: 4. Germline lookup yields CDR1 MNHEY and CDR2 SVGAGI. In DNA, the CDR3 is TGTGCCAGCAGTTACTCGGACAGGGATGGCACTGAAGCTTTCTTT. This encodes CASSYSDRDGTEAFF.

The CDR3 DNA is TGTGCCAGCAGAGCAGCGGGACAGGGAGTAGGTGAGCAGTACTTC. Its translation: CASRAAGQGVGEQYF. This chain uses TRBV6-6 with TRBJ2-7; 9 positions agree with TRBD1. V lost 6 bases, J lost 7 bases, and 13 bases stayed unmatched. The CDR3 length is 15 residues. Germline V gives CDR1 MNHNY, CDR2 SVGAGI (reference sequence).

In DNA form, the CDR3 reads TGTGCCAGCAGCCAGCGGGAGGGTGGCTACGAGCAGTACTTC. This codes for CASSQREGGYEQYF. The chain recombines TRBV14 with TRBJ2-7, with 9 nucleotides matching TRBD2. The germline CDR1 and CDR2 sequences are SGHDN and FVKESK. The CDR3 covers 14 residues. The V and J ends lost 3 bases and 3 bases, in that order; junction bases with no gene match: 3. Full variable domain (outside the CDR3, taken from reference TRBV14 and TRBJ2-7): EAGVTQFPSHSVIEKGQTVTLRCDPISGHDNLYWYRRVMGKEIKFLLHFVKESKQDESGMPNNRFLAERTGGTYSTLKVQPAELEDSGVYFCASSQREGGYEQYFGPGTRLTVT.

This chain connects TRBV4-3 to TRBJ2-7, with 8 bases aligning to TRBD2. Trimming cost V 6 bases and J 2 bases; bases outside gene matches: 6. The CDR3 sequence is 14 residues long. Germline CDR1 is LGHNA and CDR2 is YSLEER. CDR3 coding DNA: TGCGCCAGCAGTCATACGGGAGGGGCCTACGAGCAGTACTTC. Translated: CASSHTGGAYEQYF.

The gene calls are TRBV9 and TRBJ2-3, with D tentatively TRBD1 (6 bases). V was shortened by 5 bases and J by 0 bases, with 19 bases between the two germline ends. The CDR3 runs to 17 residues. The V gene's germline CDR1 is SGDLS and CDR2 YYNGEE. In DNA form, the CDR3 reads TGTGCCAGCAGGAGAGGGGGAACCCTTTTCAGCACAGATACGCAGTATTTT. It codes for CASRRGGTLFSTDTQYF.

This clone occurred a few times. The junction departs from germline at one end; a sequencing error may be responsible. The V call is TRBV2, the J call TRBJ2-1; TRBD2 is a possible D gene (5 bases). Germline V gene sequence: CDR1 SNHLY, CDR2 FYNNEI. This CDR3 has 13 residues. The CDR3 protein is CASSVQEDLELFF. The CDR3 nucleotides are TGTGCCAGCAGTGTTCAGGAGGACCTAGAGCTGTTCTTC.

This chain uses TRBV19 with TRBJ2-3; 7 nucleotides agree with TRBD1. This CDR3 has 14 amino acids. The germline V gene has CDR1 LNHDA and CDR2 SQIVND (reference sequence). The V gene end was trimmed by 6 bases and the J gene end by 0 bases; junction bases not matched to a gene: 3. The CDR3 sequence: CASRTGFSTDTQYF. In DNA, the CDR3 is TGTGCCAGTAGGACAGGGTTTAGCACAGATACGCAGTATTTT. Full variable domain (outside the CDR3, taken from reference TRBV19 and TRBJ2-3): DGGITQSPKYLFRKEGQNVTLSCEQNLNHDAMYWYRQDPGQGLRLIYYSQIVNDFQKGDIAEGYSVSREKKESFPLTVTSAQKNPTAFYLCASRTGFSTDTQYFGPGTRLTVL.

The chain links TRBV5-1 to TRBJ2-1; 9 bases fit TRBD2. V lost 0 bases, J lost 8 bases, and 12 bases stayed unmatched. CDR1 SGHRS and CDR2 YFSETQ come from the germline V gene. This CDR3 has 17 residues. CDR3 bases: TGCGCCAGCAGCTTGGTTAGGCTAGCGGGAAATGGCGATGAGCAGTTCTTC. Amino acid sequence: CASSLVRLAGNGDEQFF. The full variable domain, in which reference TRBV5-1 and TRBJ2-1 provide the parts outside the CDR3, is KAGVTQTPRYLIKTRGQQVTLSCSPISGHRSVSWYQQTPGQGLQFLFEYFSETQRNKGNFPGRFSGRQFSNSRSEMNVSTLELGDSALYLCASSLVRLAGNGDEQFFGPGTRLTVL.

The V call is TRBV7-2, the J call TRBJ2-7; TRBD2 aligns across 11 bases. Per germline, CDR1 SGHTA and CDR2 FQGNSA. The CDR3 is 15 amino acids. V trimming: 5 bases; J trimming: 1 base; junction bases outside the gene matches: 4. CDR3 in amino acids: CASSTTSGGSYEQYF. The CDR3 bases are TGTGCCAGCAGCACTACTAGCGGGGGTTCCTACGAGCAGTACTTC.